These 26 T cell receptor beta chains were sequenced from one sample in a study of blood T cell repertoires in COVID-19. The table came from immunoSEQ multiplex PCR; TCRdb's copy has only in-frame clones and leaves some out. The table shows 200,000 or so clones, with about 88% occurring only once. Material: peripheral blood. These receptors were taken from a woman between 40 and 50 years old who had recovered from COVID-19.

This clone was picked up one time. The V gene is TRBV7-3, the J gene TRBJ1-1, with D tentatively TRBD1 (6 bases). The CDR3 loop spans 16 amino acids. Per the germline V gene, CDR1 is SGHTA and CDR2 is FQGTGA. V was shortened by 1 base and J by 1 base, with 13 bases between the two germline ends. The CDR3 here is CASSLRPGDKNTEAFF. The CDR3 region has the DNA TGTGCCAGCAGCTTAAGGCCAGGGGACAAGAACACTGAAGCTTTCTTT.

The V and J genes are TRBV28 and TRBJ1-2, with D perhaps matching TRBD1 (5 bases). Trimming took 3 bases from V and 3 from J, leaving 14 bases between them. There are 15 residues in the CDR3. Germline CDR1 MDHEN, CDR2 SYDVKM. In nucleotides, the CDR3 is TGTGCCAGCAGTTTTAGCTCTAAAGGGGACTATGGCTACACCTTC. Its protein product is CASSFSSKGDYGYTF.

This clone was recorded once. The chain is built from TRBV7-9 and TRBJ1-5; 8 bases match TRBD1. The trim removed 5 bases at V and 0 bases at J, leaving 18 bases unmatched. The germline CDR1 and CDR2 sequences are SEHNR and FQNEAQ (reference sequence). The CDR3 is made up of 20 amino acids. The CDR3 is CASSKSLTGGEGYSNQPQHF. Written as DNA, the CDR3 is TGTGCCAGCAGCAAATCTCTAACAGGGGGTGAAGGGTATAGCAATCAGCCCCAGCATTTT.

Remarks on this clone: Other nucleotide sequences from this sample produce the same CDR3. CDR3: CASSQGLADYEQYF. CDR3 DNA: TGTGCCAGCAGCCAAGGACTAGCGGACTACGAGCAGTACTTC. This chain joins TRBV4-2 and TRBJ2-7; 9 bases match TRBD2. Per the germline V gene, CDR1 is LGHNA and CDR2 is YNFKEQ. This CDR3 spans 14 amino acids. Trimming at V came to 1 base and at J to 3 bases, leaving 1 base not matched to a gene.

This chain connects TRBV7-9 to TRBJ2-3; possible D gene TRBD2, 7 bases. V dropped 5 bases and J dropped 5 bases, with 14 bases sitting between them. The V gene's germline CDR1 is SEHNR and CDR2 FQNEAQ (reference sequence). CDR3 size: 14 residues. CDR3 in DNA: TGTGCCAGCAGCGCCCGGGGGGCAGGAGATACGCAGTATTTT. Translating gives CASSARGAGDTQYF.

The chain joins TRBV19 to TRBJ2-1, with a possible D match to TRBD2 (5 bases). This CDR3 has 12 residues. From germline, CDR1 is LNHDA and CDR2 SQIVND (reference sequence). The germline V and J ends were trimmed by 9 bases and 4 bases, with 10 bases remaining between them. The CDR3 DNA follows: TGTGCCAGCGCGGGCCTTTACAATGAGCAGTTCTTC. Amino acid sequence: CASAGLYNEQFF.

The rearrangement joins TRBV7-9 to TRBJ1-6, with TRBD1 matching 7 bases. Germline V gene sequence: CDR1 SEHNR, CDR2 FQNEAQ (reference sequence). This CDR3 region has 13 residues. V shed 0 bases and J 11 bases; nucleotides not matched to a gene: 1. The DNA for the CDR3 is TGTGCCAGCAGCTTAGCGCAGGGGGCACCCCTCCACTTT. Translation gives CASSLAQGAPLHF. Combining the CDR3 with reference TRBV7-9 and TRBJ1-6 gives the whole variable domain DTGVSQNPRHKITKRGQNVTFRCDPISEHNRLYWYRQTLGQGPEFLTYFQNEAQLEKSRLLSDRFSAERPKGSFSTLEIQRTEQGDSAMYLCASSLAQGAPLHFGNGTRLTVT.

The V gene is TRBV29-1, the J gene TRBJ1-2; 10 nucleotides agree with TRBD1. From germline, CDR1 is SQVTM and CDR2 ANQGSEA. The CDR3 totals 14 residues. The V gene end was trimmed by 4 bases and the J gene end by 1 base; junction bases not matched to a gene: 3. CDR3 DNA: TGCAGCGTTGGGACAGGGGGTAGTAACTATGGCTACACCTTC. This codes for CSVGTGGSNYGYTF.

The chain uses TRBV29-1 and TRBJ2-2, with a possible D match to TRBD2 (5 bases). The CDR3 runs to 13 residues. V was shortened by 1 base and J by 6 bases, with 9 bases between the two germline ends. Germline V lookup: CDR1 SQVTM, CDR2 ANQGSEA. This CDR3 reads CSVEGLLAGELFF. The DNA of the CDR3 is TGCAGCGTTGAAGGACTACTCGCCGGGGAGCTGTTTTTT.

CDR3 DNA sequence: TGTGCCAGCTCCACCGGGAATAGGTATGAGCAGTTCTTC. This gives the protein CASSTGNRYEQFF. The chain employs TRBV7-2 and TRBJ2-1; D is possibly TRBD2 (5 bases). The CDR3 length is 13 residues. Trimming removed 8 bases at V and 8 bases at J, with 16 bases between. In germline, CDR1 is SGHTA, CDR2 FQGNSA.

V usage is TRBV6-5 and J usage is TRBJ2-5; TRBD2 matches at 7 bases. Unmatched junction bases numbered 9, after V lost 0 bases and J lost 5 bases. The CDR3 is 16 residues long. From germline, CDR1 is MNHEY and CDR2 SVGAGI. The CDR3 reads CASSYSGRELEETQYF. The CDR3 coding sequence is TGTGCCAGCAGTTACTCAGGGCGGGAGTTAGAGGAGACCCAGTACTTC.

The J gene is TRBJ2-6, the V gene TRBV29-1, with D unresolved. The length of the CDR3 is 16 residues. Trimming took off 4 bases at V and 0 bases at J, with 13 bases between the two ends. CDR1 and CDR2 from the germline V gene are SQVTM and ANQGSEA. The CDR3, as DNA: TGCAGCGTTGTAGTAAGGCAGGACTCTGGGGCCAACGTCCTGACTTTC. Translated: CSVVVRQDSGANVLTF.

The chain couples TRBV7-3 to TRBJ2-1; 12 bases line up with TRBD2. CDR1 and CDR2 (germline): SGHTA, FQGTGA. With 3 bases clipped from V and 9 bases from J, the junction kept 6 bases outside the gene matches. The CDR3 sequence is 15 residues long. The CDR3 nucleotides are TGTGCCAGCAGCTTGACTAGCGGGAGACAGGTTGAGCAGTTCTTC. Residues: CASSLTSGRQVEQFF.

The rearrangement links TRBV6-1 to TRBJ2-7; the D is unclear. V gave up 0 bases and J gave up 2 bases, with 11 bases separating them. The CDR3 length is 15 residues. Germline V gene data show CDR1 as MNHNS and CDR2 as SASEGT. The chain's CDR3 is CASSEAPGYAYEQYF. Written as DNA, the CDR3 is TGTGCCAGCAGTGAAGCGCCCGGGTATGCCTACGAGCAGTACTTC.

The chain combines TRBV6-5 with TRBJ1-1; D gene ambiguous. The CDR3 totals 12 residues. The V end lost 5 bases, the J end lost 6 bases, and 10 bases lay between the germline ends. In germline, CDR1 is MNHEY, CDR2 SVGAGI. CDR3 in amino acids: CASSTLGSEAFF. As DNA, the CDR3 is TGTGCCAGCAGTACCCTCGGGTCTGAAGCTTTCTTT.

The rearrangement links TRBV30 to TRBJ1-2; 11 bases map to TRBD1. The CDR3 length is 12 residues. Germline V CDR1 and CDR2: GTSNPN, SVGIG (reference sequence). The V segment lost 5 bases and the J segment 6 bases; nucleotides outside the gene matches: 2. This CDR3 is CAWEDRGHGYTF. Written as DNA, the CDR3 is TGTGCCTGGGAGGACAGGGGGCATGGCTACACCTTC.

This sequence joins TRBV6-6 and TRBJ2-1, with D tentatively TRBD2 (5 bases). The CDR3 has 15 residues. The V end lost 6 bases, the J end lost 9 bases, and 21 bases lay between the germline ends. The germline CDR1 and CDR2 sequences are MNHNY and SVGAGI (reference sequence). The CDR3 here is CASRRDNHLEGEQFF. In DNA form, the CDR3 reads TGTGCCAGCAGGCGAGACAACCACCTAGAGGGTGAGCAGTTCTTC.

The rearrangement joins TRBV30 to TRBJ2-2; TRBD1 matches 7 bases. V lost 2 bases, J lost 5 bases, and 5 bases stayed unmatched. The CDR3 extends over 14 amino acids. CDR1 GTSNPN and CDR2 SVGIG come from the germline V gene (reference sequence). The CDR3 region is CAWSKGGFTGELFF. The DNA of the CDR3 is TGTGCCTGGAGTAAAGGGGGCTTTACCGGGGAGCTGTTTTTT.

This clone occurred once. This chain connects TRBV5-1 to TRBJ2-2; a possible D gene is TRBD2 (5 bases). The CDR3 length is 16 residues. V was pared by 4 bases and J by 4 bases, with 17 bases between. The germline V gene has CDR1 SGHRS and CDR2 YFSETQ. Here the CDR3 DNA reads TGCGCCAGCAGCCAGTGGAGGACCCAACCCACCGGGGAGCTGTTTTTT. Its translation: CASSQWRTQPTGELFF.

This rearrangement joins TRBV30 to TRBJ1-4; TRBD1 aligns across 8 bases. The CDR3 is made up of 15 amino acids. With V trimmed by 0 bases and J by 8 bases, 8 bases remained unmatched. CDR1 and CDR2 (germline): GTSNPN, SVGIG (reference sequence). CDR3 protein: CAWSVFGTGGEKLFF. The CDR3 DNA reads TGTGCCTGGAGTGTTTTTGGGACAGGCGGCGAAAAACTGTTTTTT.

The rearrangement joins TRBV19 to TRBJ2-5, with TRBD2 matching over 7 bases. The ends lost 3 bases at V and 2 bases at J; junction bases unmatched: 9. The germline V gene has CDR1 LNHDA and CDR2 SQIVND (reference sequence). The CDR3 is 16 residues long. The CDR3, as DNA: TGTGCCAGTAGTATCTTGGGGGGGAAAGTTCAAGAGACCCAGTACTTC. The encoded protein is CASSILGGKVQETQYF.

This clone was detected only once. V gene TRBV2 combines with J gene TRBJ1-2, with unresolved D. Germline CDR1 is SNHLY and CDR2 is FYNNEI. This CDR3 region has 15 residues. Trimming shortened V by 2 bases and J by 0 bases, and 10 bases separated the two germline ends. This chain's CDR3 is CASSESWSANYGYTF. CDR3 coding DNA: TGTGCCAGCAGTGAATCTTGGTCAGCTAACTATGGCTACACCTTC.

Concerning this clone itself: Other DNA sequences from this sample encode an identical CDR3 as well. This chain links TRBV2 with TRBJ2-5; possibly TRBD1 for D (5 bases). This CDR3 has 13 residues. Between the trimmed V and J ends, which lost 4 bases and 1 base, there was a span of 7 bases. The V gene's germline CDR1 is SNHLY and CDR2 FYNNEI. The CDR3 loop is CASSGQLQETQYF. The DNA for the CDR3 is TGTGCCAGCAGTGGACAGCTCCAAGAGACCCAGTACTTC.

On this clone itself: It is unclear where the CDR3 begins or ends on the DNA, so no DNA is shown, and the CDR3 is as TCRdb lists it. The chain uses TRBV21-1 and TRBJ1-1; the D call TRBD1 from the table was never checked on the DNA. TRBV21-1 has pseudogene status. The CDR3 totals 15 residues, both ends included. CDR3 in amino acids: CASSRGWAGGAEAFF.

V is TRBV14 and J is TRBJ2-4; 7 nucleotides align to TRBD2. In germline, CDR1 is SGHDN, CDR2 FVKESK. Trimming at V came to 3 bases and at J to 0 bases, leaving 8 bases not matched to a gene. There are 17 residues in the CDR3. CDR3 sequence (DNA): TGTGCCAGCAGCCATCTAGCTAGCGGCCTAGCCAAAAACATTCAGTACTTC. Translated, it gives CASSHLASGLAKNIQYF.

The V and J genes are TRBV7-8 and TRBJ2-7, with 9 bases identical to TRBD1. V was pared by 5 bases and J by 6 bases, with 11 bases of the junction left unmatched. The CDR3 spans 15 residues. Germline V lookup: CDR1 SGHVS, CDR2 FQNEAQ. The CDR3 coding sequence is TGTGCCAGCAGCGGTCGTTGGACAGGGGACGGCGAGCAGTACTTC. It codes for CASSGRWTGDGEQYF. Using reference TRBV7-8 and TRBJ2-7 for the parts outside the CDR3, the full variable domain is GAGVSQSPRYKVAKRGQDVALRCDPISGHVSLFWYQQALGQGPEFLTYFQNEAQLDKSGLPSDRFFAERPEGSVSTLKIQRTQQEDSAVYLCASSGRWTGDGEQYFGPGTRLTVT.